The 27 T cell receptor beta chains below come from one sample, sequenced in a study of blood T cells in healthy people across ages. It was with a sample-barcoded 5' primer and a J-beta primer mix that a second PCR of about 7 to 12 cycles was run. TCRdb analysed the 5' RACE reads with MiXCR anew, one entry per CDR3 protein. Of about a million distinct CDR3 sequences in the sample, around 46% were seen once. Sequenced sample: blood. The receptors were sampled from a man aged 25 to 45 in good health.

The chain uses TRBV11-2 and TRBJ1-3, with D possibly being TRBD1 (5 bases). This CDR3 contains 12 residues. Germline CDR1 is SGHAT and CDR2 is FQNNGV. V was clipped by 5 bases and J by 9 bases, with 11 bases between them. CDR3 nucleotides: TGTGCCAGCAGCCCCCAGGGAGCCACCATATATTTT. Protein sequence: CASSPQGATIYF.

This clonotype has more than one count but fewer than ten. The chain combines TRBV20-1 with TRBJ1-5, with D perhaps matching TRBD1 (6 bases). This CDR3 contains 14 residues. The germline V and J ends were trimmed by 6 bases and 4 bases, with 16 bases remaining between them. The germline gives CDR1 DFQATT, CDR2 SNEGSKA (reference sequence). The CDR3 nucleotides are TGCAGTGCAGCCTTCGACAGGTCAAATCAGCCCCAGCATTTT. Translation: CSAAFDRSNQPQHF.

The chain has TRBV6-2 or TRBV6-3 and TRBJ2-5; possible D gene TRBD2, 6 bases. The CDR3 is 17 amino acids. V gave up 1 base and J gave up 0 bases, with 15 bases separating them. CDR1 and CDR2 (germline): MNHEY, SVGEGT. The DNA of the CDR3 is TGTGCCAGCAGTTACTACGGCGGCGGGAAACACCAAGAGACCCAGTACTTC. Its translation: CASSYYGGGKHQETQYF.

This clonotype has only a few counts. The CDR3: CASSAGLALGEQFF. The CDR3 DNA reads TGTGCCAGCAGTGCGGGACTAGCACTTGGTGAGCAGTTCTTC. The rearrangement links TRBV2 to TRBJ2-1, with TRBD2 matching 9 bases. V lost 4 bases to trimming and J lost 9 bases; unmatched junction nucleotides: 7. This CDR3 is built from 14 residues. In germline, CDR1 is SNHLY, CDR2 FYNNEI.

The chain joins TRBV3-1 to TRBJ2-5; 8 nucleotides line up with TRBD2. CDR3 length: 16 residues. Germline CDR1 reads LGHDT; CDR2 reads YNNKEL (reference sequence). The V and J ends lost 2 bases and 3 bases, in that order; junction bases with no gene match: 8. This CDR3 is CASSQTAGLGKETQYF. CDR3 sequence (DNA): TGTGCCAGCAGCCAAACGGCGGGACTAGGGAAAGAGACCCAGTACTTC.

The chain employs TRBV12-3 or TRBV12-4 and TRBJ2-3, with D hard to call. The CDR3 consists of 11 residues. V lost 1 base and J 10 bases, leaving 6 bases between the germline ends. The CDR3 here is CASSLEVAQYF. The DNA for the CDR3 is TGTGCCAGCAGTTTAGAGGTCGCGCAGTATTTT.

In this sample, this clonotype turned up a few times. This chain connects TRBV10-3 to TRBJ2-5; D not resolved. Germline-derived CDR1 and CDR2 are ENHRY and SYGVKD. The ends were cut back, 2 bases at V and 3 bases at J, with 4 bases in the middle. This CDR3 contains 12 residues. The CDR3 DNA follows: TGTGCCATCAGTGAGCCTGAAGAGACCCAGTACTTC. Its translation is CAISEPEETQYF.

This clonotype was found once. V and J are TRBV20-1 and TRBJ1-1, with a weak D call TRBD1 (5 bases). CDR1 is DFQATT and CDR2 is SNEGSKA in the germline V gene (reference sequence). The V end was cut by 6 bases, the J end by 4 bases, with 15 bases between. CDR3 length: 13 residues. As DNA, the CDR3 is TGCAGTGCCCTTGGGGGGTTTGGCACTGAAGCTTTCTTT. It yields the protein CSALGGFGTEAFF.

The chain employs TRBV3-1 and TRBJ2-4, with 9 nucleotides matching TRBD1. This CDR3 comprises 14 residues. V shed 3 bases, J shed 6 bases, and the junction held 3 bases outside the gene matches. Germline V gene data show CDR1 as LGHDT and CDR2 as YNNKEL (reference sequence). CDR3 coding DNA: TGTGCCAGCAGCCAGGGGACAGGGTTAAACATTCAGTACTTC. Its protein is CASSQGTGLNIQYF.

This clonotype has a handful of counts. The chain combines TRBV20-1 with TRBJ1-5; D remains unclear. The germline gives CDR1 DFQATT, CDR2 SNEGSKA (reference sequence). The CDR3 contains 10 residues. Between the trimmed V and J ends, which lost 3 bases and 5 bases, there was a span of 2 bases. CDR3 bases: TGCAGTGCTAGTTATCAGCCCCAGCATTTT. Translation: CSASYQPQHF.

A few counts support this clonotype. This chain links TRBV15 with TRBJ2-3; D is possibly TRBD2 (6 bases). Germline lookup yields CDR1 LNHNV and CDR2 YYDKDF (reference sequence). The CDR3 spans 15 residues. The V end lost 1 base, the J end lost 2 bases, and 10 bases lay between the germline ends. Here the CDR3 DNA reads TGTGCCACCAGCAGAGGGACTACCAACACAGATACGCAGTATTTT. Its protein product is CATSRGTTNTDTQYF. The variable domain in full, completed from reference TRBV15 and TRBJ2-3, reads DAMVIQNPRYQVTQFGKPVTLSCSQTLNHNVMYWYQQKSSQAPKLLFHYYDKDFNNEADTPDNFQSRRPNTSFCFLDIRSPGLGDTAMYLCATSRGTTNTDTQYFGPGTRLTVL.

The genes are TRBV6-6 and TRBJ2-1; 9 bases match TRBD2. The CDR3 has 14 amino acids. Germline V gene sequence: CDR1 MNHNY, CDR2 SVGAGI (reference sequence). Trimming removed 7 bases from V and 5 bases from J; junction bases left unmatched: 6. CDR3: CASINSGGNNEQFF. The CDR3 DNA is TGTGCCAGCATTAATAGCGGGGGCAACAATGAGCAGTTCTTC.

The chain has TRBV10-3 and TRBJ1-5; no clear D gene. Germline CDR1 ENHRY, CDR2 SYGVKD. CDR3 length: 13 residues. Trimming pared 4 bases from V and 7 bases from J, leaving 11 bases between. The CDR3 DNA is TGTGCCATCAGTGGAGGGTTTGGCCAGCCCCAGCATTTT. Encoded protein: CAISGGFGQPQHF.

The chain combines TRBV4-3 with TRBJ1-4, with a possible D match to TRBD1 (5 bases). The CDR3 runs to 15 residues. Germline V lookup: CDR1 LGHNA, CDR2 YSLEER. V was trimmed by 0 bases and J by 1 base, leaving 6 bases between them. Here the CDR3 reads CASSQETETNEKLFF. The DNA for the CDR3 is TGCGCCAGCAGCCAAGAGACAGAAACTAATGAAAAACTGTTTTTT.

In this sample, this clonotype turned up a few times. The chain links TRBV6-1 to TRBJ1-6; the D gene is possibly TRBD1 (6 bases). The V end was cut by 2 bases, the J end by 13 bases, with 12 bases between. Germline assignment: CDR1 MNHNS and CDR2 SASEGT. CDR3 length equals 13 residues. CDR3 protein: CASSEFGGGPLHF. In DNA form, the CDR3 reads TGTGCCAGCAGTGAATTCGGGGGCGGGCCCCTCCACTTT.

This clonotype was counted a few times. The chain is built from TRBV24-1 and TRBJ2-1, with 9 bases fitting TRBD1. Germline V CDR1 and CDR2: KGHDR, SFDVKD. V shed 2 bases, J shed 3 bases, and the junction held 4 bases outside the gene matches. The CDR3 has 16 amino acids. CDR3 protein: CATSDSGTGIYNEQFF. The CDR3 DNA is TGTGCCACCAGTGATTCCGGGACAGGGATCTACAATGAGCAGTTCTTC.

About this clonotype itself: The junction departs from germline at one end; a sequencing error may be responsible. The chain combines TRBV9 with TRBJ2-1; no firm D call. The CDR3 sequence is 14 residues long. Looked up from germline, CDR1 is SGDLS and CDR2 is YYNGEE. The CDR3 DNA is TGTGTCAGCAGCGTACAAGGGTCGCCCAATGAGCAGTTCTTC. The encoded protein is CVSSVQGSPNEQFF.

V usage is TRBV11-3 and J usage is TRBJ1-6; 8 positions match TRBD1. In germline, CDR1 is SGHNT, CDR2 YENEEA. There are 16 residues in the CDR3. J lost 12 bases, V lost 1 base, and 11 bases had no gene match. The CDR3 spells CASSLGLQGVARPLHF. In nucleotides, the CDR3 is TGTGCCAGCAGCTTAGGCCTACAGGGGGTTGCGCGACCCCTCCACTTT. Full variable domain (remainder filled in from reference TRBV11-3 and TRBJ1-6): EAGVVQSPRYKIIEKKQPVAFWCNPISGHNTLYWYLQNLGQGPELLIRYENEEAVDDSQLPKDRFSAERLKGVDSTLKIQPAELGDSAVYLCASSLGLQGVARPLHFGNGTRLTVT.

The chain links TRBV20-1 to TRBJ2-2, with 8 bases that match TRBD1. CDR3 length: 16 amino acids. Trimming cost V 3 bases and J 2 bases; bases outside gene matches: 8. Germline lookup yields CDR1 DFQATT and CDR2 SNEGSKA (reference sequence). CDR3 nucleotide sequence: TGCAGTGCTAGTCCGCCGCAGGGGGCAAACACCGGGGAGCTGTTTTTT. It codes for CSASPPQGANTGELFF.

This clonotype was seen more than once but under ten times. The V and J genes are TRBV28 and TRBJ2-1; TRBD2 matches 10 bases. CDR1 and CDR2 (germline): MDHEN, SYDVKM. This CDR3 region has 16 residues. J gave up 5 bases and V 5 bases, and 9 bases lay outside the gene matches. DNA of the CDR3: TGTGCCAGCAGTCCTCTAGCGGGGGCGACTCACAATGAGCAGTTCTTC. It translates to CASSPLAGATHNEQFF.

This rearrangement joins TRBV29-1 to TRBJ2-3; 10 bases are shared with TRBD1. CDR3 length: 13 residues. V lost 5 bases, J lost 6 bases, and 5 bases stayed unmatched. Looked up from germline, CDR1 is SQVTM and CDR2 is ANQGSEA. CDR3: CSVRDRGLDTQYF. The CDR3 DNA follows: TGCAGCGTTCGGGACAGGGGCCTCGATACGCAGTATTTT.

The CDR3 DNA reads TGCAGTGCTAACCTCGCTAGAAGCTACGAGCAGTACTTC. Translation: CSANLARSYEQYF. The chain couples TRBV20-1 to TRBJ2-7; unclear D gene. CDR1 is DFQATT and CDR2 is SNEGSKA in the germline V gene (reference sequence). Trimming removed 4 bases from V and 3 bases from J, with 13 bases in between. The CDR3 loop spans 13 amino acids.

The V and J genes are TRBV28 and TRBJ2-1; 9 bases agree with TRBD1. The germline gives CDR1 MDHEN, CDR2 SYDVKM. V shed 5 bases, J shed 1 base, and the junction held 9 bases outside the gene matches. The CDR3 has 17 amino acids. CDR3 DNA: TGTGCCAGCAGTGCCAACGGACAGGGGCGTTCCTACAATGAGCAGTTCTTC. Protein sequence: CASSANGQGRSYNEQFF.

This chain connects TRBV20-1 to TRBJ2-4; D is uncertain. The J call is in doubt because the DNA end fits TRBJ2-7 better. This CDR3 is built from 15 residues. Germline-derived CDR1 and CDR2 are DFQATT and SNEGSKA (reference sequence). The CDR3 nucleotides read TGCAGTGCCCTAACTGCAAGGGTTTTTTTTTACGAGCAGTACTTC. As protein: CSALTARVFFYEQYF.

There are a few counts of this clonotype. This chain joins TRBV5-1 and TRBJ2-7; D remains ambiguous. Germline loops: CDR1 SGHRS, CDR2 YFSETQ. The CDR3 has 16 residues. V lost 2 bases to trimming and J lost 2 bases, with 17 bases between them. The CDR3 spells CASSFARTSEAYEQYF. The CDR3 bases are TGCGCCAGCAGCTTTGCCCGGACGTCAGAGGCCTACGAGCAGTACTTC.

Here the CDR3 reads CASSYRGGDSGELFF. The CDR3 coding sequence is TGTGCCAGCAGTTACCGAGGGGGAGATTCCGGGGAGCTGTTTTTT. The rearrangement joins TRBV6-5 to TRBJ2-2; possibly TRBD1 for D (6 bases). Looked up from germline, CDR1 is MNHEY and CDR2 is SVGAGI. The CDR3 runs 15 residues. The V end was cut by 2 bases, the J end by 6 bases, with 13 bases between.

J is TRBJ2-1 and V is TRBV28, with 9 bases identical to TRBD2. The CDR3 covers 14 residues. The V and J ends lost 11 bases and 5 bases, in that order; junction bases with no gene match: 10. Germline V gene sequence: CDR1 MDHEN, CDR2 SYDVKM. The CDR3 DNA is TGTGCCGCGGGGGGGCCAGTTATTAACAATGAGCAGTTCTTC. Its translation: CAAGGPVINNEQFF.